This T cell receptor beta chain was obtained from a study of cytomegalovirus exposure and HLA in healthy donors (dated by TCRdb to the late 2010s). Study-level background: A later analysis indicated that the 120 or so validation repertoires were generated on the platform also employed for the 650 to 850 repertoires of the first cohort. The study aimed to test whether cataloging public T cell receptors could reveal signatures of past pathogen exposure. Besides the first cohort of around 700 subjects, a separate validation cohort made up of 90 to 150 different subjects was used. High-throughput TCR immunosequencing, statistical association of individual TCRs with disease status, and machine learning were combined to predict cytomegalovirus infection status. The full study reports these points: The validation cohort had no HLA typing available for a later analysis, so co-occurrence within that cohort was assessed over all 120 or so repertoires. The study listed over 150 TCR beta chains as associated with cytomegalovirus. The authors suggested that the approach could potentially be extended to other disease states and immunological phenotypes. While some public TCRs were present in many individuals, most TCR sequences turned up only very rarely across donors. The classifier was reported to diagnose cytomegalovirus status with high specificity and sensitivity in both the original cohort and the validation cohort. In vitro tests confirmed that three of the cytomegalovirus-associated TCR beta chains recognize cytomegalovirus antigens. A later analysis found that TCRs clustered in the first cohort also tended to co-occur in the 120 validation repertoires, with 94% of cluster scores above 0.

Note on this clone: The target of this receptor is not known. The input lacks base qualities; no much larger clone sits a single base away.

The library was prepared using the immunoSEQ multiplex PCR assay. The authors processed their data as follows. A statistical classification framework was developed to diagnose cytomegalovirus status using the catalog of TCR beta chain sequences. As stored in TCRdb, this immuneACCESS dataset retains in-frame rearrangements with V and J assigned. A fraction of the clones does not appear; measured against another copy, unresolved V genes explain less than half of the discrepancy, and the remainder lacks a known reason. That table is the source of V, J and clone size, and D and trimming were worked out from the DNA. The table for this sample lists 150,000 to 200,000 clones; around nine tenths of them were counted only once. About 7.2% of the sample lies in the top ten. CDR3 length: 14 amino acids, cysteine to phenylalanine. The sequence is cut down to CDR3 DNA, 42 bases in frame from base 1. V loses 6 bases at its end and J loses 5 bases; junction bases beyond the gene matches: 8. CDR1 and CDR2 were assigned from the germline V gene (reference sequence) as MNHEY and SMNVEV.

The donors were included in the validation cohort of approximately 130 subjects, a group kept apart from the roughly 700-subject first cohort. This receptor was taken from a man aged 25-40 years in good health and CMV-seropositive. The V and J genes are TRBV27 and TRBJ1-1; a stretch of 8 junction bases matches TRBD1. Sequencing input: PBMCs. CDR3 reads: CASRVWTGRTEAFF. Here is the DNA: TGTGCCAGCAGGGTCTGGACAGGGAGGACTGAAGCTTTCTTT.